A single sample gave rise to the 27 T cell receptor beta chains below, sequenced in a study of CD8 T cells in ankylosing spondylitis. MiXCR, applied by TCRdb to the 5' RACE reads, yields one record per CDR3 protein. The table includes fewer than 250,000 distinct CDR3 sequences, roughly 25% detected once. Material for sequencing was blood, either unsorted or a sorted T cell fraction (not recorded which). Receptors were obtained from a male donor with ankylosing spondylitis or in good health (not recorded which).

This clonotype was detected ten times or more. This chain links TRBV29-1 with TRBJ1-2; no reliable D call. V lost 5 bases and J 5 bases, leaving 9 bases between the germline ends. In germline, CDR1 is SQVTM, CDR2 ANQGSEA. The CDR3 is 11 amino acids. DNA for the CDR3: TGCAGCGTTATGGGAGGGTATGGCTACACCTTC. It yields the protein CSVMGGYGYTF.

This rearrangement joins TRBV6-1 to TRBJ2-7; D might be TRBD1 or TRBD2, each matching 5 bases. V lost 1 base, J lost 0 bases, and 7 bases lay in between. Germline CDR1 is MNHNS and CDR2 is SASEGT. CDR3 size: 14 residues. This CDR3 reads CASSEVGVSYEQYF. In nucleotides, the CDR3 is TGTGCCAGCAGTGAAGTGGGGGTCTCCTACGAGCAGTACTTC.

The genes are TRBV12-3 or TRBV12-4 and TRBJ1-1; D perhaps matches TRBD1 (5 bases). The ends were cut back, 1 base at V and 1 base at J, with 7 bases in the middle. CDR3 length: 14 amino acids. This CDR3 reads CASSLGQRNTEAFF. CDR3 nucleotide sequence: TGTGCCAGCAGTTTAGGACAGAGGAACACTGAAGCTTTCTTT.

This clonotype was detected a few times. V gene TRBV29-1 combines with J gene TRBJ2-1; TRBD2 aligns across 8 bases. Germline V gives CDR1 SQVTM, CDR2 ANQGSEA. The V segment lost 4 bases and the J segment 6 bases; nucleotides outside the gene matches: 8. This CDR3 is built from 14 residues. The CDR3 loop reads CSVAGLAGRNEQFF. The CDR3 DNA sequence: TGCAGCGTTGCTGGTCTAGCGGGCCGCAATGAGCAGTTCTTC.

At least ten counts were recorded for this clonotype. This sequence joins TRBV20-1 and TRBJ2-3; D gene ambiguous. CDR1 and CDR2 (germline): DFQATT, SNEGSKA (reference sequence). Trimming pared 1 base from V and 4 bases from J, leaving 9 bases between. The CDR3 totals 13 residues. CDR3 in amino acids: CSARGVGADTQYF. As DNA, the CDR3 is TGCAGTGCTAGAGGCGTCGGCGCAGATACGCAGTATTTT.

Written as DNA, the CDR3 is TGTGCCATCAGTCCCGGCGTCTCGGGGAGCACAGATACGCAGTATTTT. Its translation: CAISPGVSGSTDTQYF. This chain links TRBV10-3 with TRBJ2-3, with a weak D call TRBD2 (5 bases). This CDR3 region has 16 residues. The germline V and J ends were trimmed by 5 bases and 0 bases, with 15 bases remaining between them. From germline, CDR1 is ENHRY and CDR2 SYGVKD.

This clonotype occurred many times. The V call is TRBV4-3, the J call TRBJ2-7; tentatively, D is TRBD1 or TRBD2 (6 bases each). Per the germline V gene, CDR1 is LGHNA and CDR2 is YSLEER. CDR3 length: 16 residues. Trimming took off 2 bases at V and 6 bases at J, with 20 bases between the two ends. The CDR3 spells CASSQRPSGVSGEQYF. Here the CDR3 DNA reads TGCGCCAGCAGCCAACGACCATCAGGGGTTAGCGGCGAGCAGTACTTC.

This clonotype has only a few counts. This sequence joins TRBV29-1 and TRBJ1-1; the match to TRBD1 covers 7 bases. Germline CDR1 reads SQVTM; CDR2 reads ANQGSEA. J lost 0 bases, V lost 4 bases, and 5 bases had no gene match. The CDR3 is 14 residues long. The CDR3 region is CSVAVTGMNTEAFF. The CDR3 region has the DNA TGCAGCGTTGCGGTGACAGGGATGAACACTGAAGCTTTCTTT.

This clonotype has at least ten counts. The rearrangement uses TRBV9 and TRBJ2-1; TRBD2 aligns across 12 bases. Losses at the gene ends were 1 base for V and 4 bases for J; bases not matched to a gene: 3. This CDR3 has 16 residues. Germline values: CDR1 SGDLS, CDR2 YYNGEE. The CDR3 bases are TGTGCCAGCAGCGTACTAACTAGCGGGAGGTACAATGAGCAGTTCTTC. It translates to CASSVLTSGRYNEQFF. The variable domain in full, completed from reference TRBV9 and TRBJ2-1, reads DSGVTQTPKHLITATGQRVTLRCSPRSGDLSVYWYQQSLDQGLQFLIQYYNGEERAKGNILERFSAQQFPDLHSELNLSSLELGDSALYFCASSVLTSGRYNEQFFGPGTRLTVL.

Worth noting for this clonotype: A much larger clone lies a single base off, so this may be a read error. The V gene is TRBV10-3, the J gene TRBJ2-7; weak D call: TRBD2 (6 bases). The V gene's germline CDR1 is ENHRY and CDR2 SYGVKD. The CDR3 has 12 amino acids. CDR3 in amino acids: CVISGPGVEQYF. CDR3 nucleotides: TGTGTCATCAGCGGTCCGGGGGTCGAGCAGTACTTC.

This clonotype was counted many times. The chain combines TRBV5-1 with TRBJ2-7; perhaps TRBD1 as D (5 bases). The CDR3 is 14 residues long. The germline CDR1 and CDR2 sequences are SGHRS and YFSETQ. The V end lost 0 bases, the J end lost 5 bases, and 12 bases lay between the germline ends. As DNA, the CDR3 is TGCGCCAGCAGCTTGGACAGGTCGGACGACGAGCAGTACTTC. The encoded protein is CASSLDRSDDEQYF.

This clonotype was counted only a few times. The gene calls are TRBV20-1 and TRBJ1-1, with TRBD1 matching 7 bases. This CDR3 comprises 16 residues. Germline CDR1 and CDR2: DFQATT and SNEGSKA (reference sequence). Germline trimming cut 2 bases from V and 3 bases from J; bases unmatched to any gene: 12. CDR3 amino acids: CSARSPAKGADTEAFF. Here the CDR3 DNA reads TGCAGTGCTAGATCCCCCGCGAAGGGGGCTGACACTGAAGCTTTCTTT.

This clonotype was seen a few times. The chain is built from TRBV12-3 or TRBV12-4 and TRBJ1-2, with a weak D call TRBD1 (5 bases). This CDR3 comprises 13 residues. Trimming removed 2 bases at V and 3 bases at J, with 7 bases between. The CDR3 nucleotides read TGTGCCAGCAGTTTATGGGGGGACTATGGCTACACCTTC. Its protein product is CASSLWGDYGYTF.

There are a few counts of this clonotype. Here the CDR3 reads CASRTGLSSDEQFF. CDR3 bases: TGTGCCAGCAGAACGGGACTTTCGAGTGATGAGCAGTTCTTC. The rearrangement uses TRBV12-3 or TRBV12-4 and TRBJ2-1; perhaps TRBD2 as D (6 bases). Between the trimmed V and J ends, which lost 6 bases and 8 bases, there was a span of 17 bases. The CDR3 runs to 14 residues.

The chain carries TRBV5-5 and TRBJ2-3, with 14 bases fitting TRBD2. Germline lookup yields CDR1 SGHKS and CDR2 YYEKEE (reference sequence). V was clipped by 3 bases and J by 3 bases; unmatched bases: 6. The CDR3 consists of 17 residues. In DNA, the CDR3 is TGTGCCAGCAGCTGGGGGACTAGCGGGAGTCGGACAGATACGCAGTATTTT. As protein: CASSWGTSGSRTDTQYF.

This clonotype was counted at least ten times. The J gene is TRBJ2-3, the V gene TRBV6-1, with a tentative D call TRBD2 (6 bases). Deletions cut 7 bases from V and 2 bases from J, with 16 bases between. The germline CDR1 and CDR2 sequences are MNHNS and SASEGT. The CDR3 sequence is 15 residues long. The CDR3 DNA reads TGTGCCAGCACGGAAAACTGGGGGGTCACAGATACGCAGTATTTT. Its protein product is CASTENWGVTDTQYF.

This clonotype was observed at least ten times. V gene TRBV29-1 combines with J gene TRBJ1-4, with D perhaps TRBD1 (5 bases). The V and J ends lost 4 bases and 7 bases respectively, with 16 bases between them. The CDR3 has 14 amino acids. Germline CDR1 reads SQVTM; CDR2 reads ANQGSEA. Written as DNA, the CDR3 is TGCAGCGTTGGCCCCAGGGTTGCGGGTGAAAAACTGTTTTTT. It translates to CSVGPRVAGEKLFF.

This clonotype showed up many times. The CDR3 DNA is TGTGCCAGCAGCCCCCGACAGGGAAGTAATTCACCCCTCCACTTT. This sequence encodes CASSPRQGSNSPLHF. V usage is TRBV9 and J usage is TRBJ1-6; 7 nucleotides agree with TRBD1. The CDR3 sequence is 15 residues long. The germline V gene encodes CDR1 SGDLS and CDR2 YYNGEE. The J segment lost 6 bases and the V segment lost 4 bases, leaving 7 bases of the junction unmatched. The complete variable domain, with remaining parts taken from reference TRBV9 and TRBJ1-6, reads DSGVTQTPKHLITATGQRVTLRCSPRSGDLSVYWYQQSLDQGLQFLIQYYNGEERAKGNILERFSAQQFPDLHSELNLSSLELGDSALYFCASSPRQGSNSPLHFGNGTRLTVT.

J is TRBJ2-7 and V is TRBV7-9, with D unresolved. This CDR3 has 15 residues. Trimming took 3 bases from V and 3 from J, leaving 15 bases between them. The V gene's germline CDR1 is SEHNR and CDR2 FQNEAQ (reference sequence). CDR3 residues: CASSLLITSNYEQYF. The CDR3 region has the DNA TGTGCCAGCAGCTTGTTAATTACCAGCAACTACGAGCAGTACTTC. The full variable domain, its missing parts supplied by reference TRBV7-9 and TRBJ2-7, is DTGVSQNPRHKITKRGQNVTFRCDPISEHNRLYWYRQTLGQGPEFLTYFQNEAQLEKSRLLSDRFSAERPKGSFSTLEIQRTEQGDSAMYLCASSLLITSNYEQYFGPGTRLTVT.

The V call is TRBV7-2, the J call TRBJ1-2; 10 bases are shared with TRBD1. Trimming took 5 bases from V and 6 from J; bases not matched to a gene: 6. The CDR3 length is 14 residues. CDR1 and CDR2 (germline): SGHTA, FQGNSA. CDR3 nucleotides: TGTGCCAGCAGCCCGAAGACAGGGGGCAATGGCTACACCTTC. Protein: CASSPKTGGNGYTF.

The sample holds a few counts of this clonotype. The chain carries TRBV12-3 or TRBV12-4 and TRBJ2-2; 7 nucleotides align to TRBD1. This CDR3 contains 19 residues. The V gene end was trimmed by 1 base and the J gene end by 1 base; junction bases not matched to a gene: 12. For the CDR3, the DNA is TGTGCCAGCAGTTTAGGAGGGGGCTTAGTGGCTGGGAACACCGGGGAGCTGTTTTTT. Translated: CASSLGGGLVAGNTGELFF.

In this sample, this clonotype turned up many times. This chain joins TRBV10-2 and TRBJ1-2, with a tentative D call TRBD1 (6 bases). The CDR3 loop spans 13 amino acids. Germline V lookup: CDR1 WSHSY, CDR2 SAAADI. The V end lost 3 bases, the J end lost 8 bases, and 13 bases lay between the germline ends. The CDR3 is CASSDRGLSGYTF. The DNA of the CDR3 is TGCGCCAGCAGTGACCGGGGGCTAAGCGGCTACACCTTC.

This clonotype was observed a few times. The chain joins TRBV20-1 to TRBJ1-2; D gene uncertain. Germline CDR1 reads DFQATT; CDR2 reads SNEGSKA (reference sequence). The CDR3 covers 13 residues. V gave up 0 bases and J gave up 7 bases, with 12 bases separating them. In DNA, the CDR3 is TGCAGTGCTAGAGATGAATACGGACTTGGCTACACCTTC. It codes for CSARDEYGLGYTF.

This clonotype was counted only a few times. This rearrangement joins TRBV5-6 to TRBJ2-5; TRBD2 agrees at 9 bases. J was trimmed by 1 base and V by 3 bases; bases with no gene match: 7. CDR3 size: 16 residues. Germline V gene sequence: CDR1 SGHDT, CDR2 YYEEEE. CDR3 sequence (DNA): TGTGCCAGCAGCTCATGGGCTAGCGGGACCCAAGAGACCCAGTACTTC. It specifies CASSSWASGTQETQYF. Filled out from reference TRBV5-6 and TRBJ2-5, the complete variable domain reads DAGVTQSPTHLIKTRGQQVTLRCSPKSGHDTVSWYQQALGQGPQFIFQYYEEEERQRGNFPDRFSGHQFPNYSSELNVNALLLGDSALYLCASSSWASGTQETQYFGPGTRLLVL.

The CDR3 loop reads CSARAHSGNTEAFF. The CDR3 nucleotides are TGCAGTGCTAGGGCGCATTCCGGTAACACTGAAGCTTTCTTT. The chain joins TRBV20-1 to TRBJ1-1; D unclear. V was cut by 3 bases and J by 2 bases, with 13 bases left in between. Germline lookup yields CDR1 DFQATT and CDR2 SNEGSKA (reference sequence). This CDR3 contains 14 residues.

This rearrangement joins TRBV5-6 to TRBJ2-7; either TRBD1 or TRBD2 may fit D (5 bases each). The CDR3 contains 14 residues. In germline, CDR1 is SGHDT, CDR2 YYEEEE. V lost 4 bases and J 4 bases, leaving 15 bases between the germline ends. CDR3 residues: CASSPKPGQYEQYF. In DNA, the CDR3 is TGTGCCAGCAGCCCAAAGCCGGGGCAGTACGAGCAGTACTTC.

This clonotype was found many times. The chain couples TRBV20-1 to TRBJ2-1, with D uncertain. V was clipped by 6 bases and J by 7 bases, with 10 bases between them. From germline, CDR1 is DFQATT and CDR2 SNEGSKA (reference sequence). This CDR3 is 11 amino acids long. The CDR3 region has the DNA TGCAGTGCCGTCCGGGCTAATGAGCAGTTCTTC. It codes for CSAVRANEQFF.